This entry concerns a single T cell receptor beta chain. Its specific antigen is unknown. The junction does not match germline at one end; this may be a read error. The donors were roughly 39 Caucasian individuals from Russia, aged 6 to 90 years, who were systemically healthy. Each donor gave ten milliliters of peripheral blood, collected into EDTA-treated Vacutainer tubes. PBMCs were isolated by Ficoll-Paque density-gradient centrifugation, with at least 6 million obtained per sample. Trizol reagent was used to extract total RNA from PBMCs, with at least 6 micrograms per sample. For every donor, an aliquot of PBMCs went through flow cytometry to measure the percentages of naive CD45RAhigh/CD27high T cells. The data stem from a study of blood T cells in healthy people across ages (dated by TCRdb to 2013 to 2016). For the study in its entirety: In model experiments, template switching captured roughly one uniquely barcoded TCR beta cDNA molecule for every two T cells. The donors were split into four age groups: young (average around 15 years), middle-aged (39), aged (roughly 65) and long-lived (roughly 80). To avoid experimental bias, donors of different ages were distributed randomly across sequencing lanes. Using the same blood draw, the study looked at two additional independent replicas of 1 million unique cDNA reads for two donors, one aged 18 to 29 and the other aged 80 or older. The study measured age-related changes in TCR beta repertoire diversity using deep sequencing normalized with unique cDNA molecular identifiers. Summary of the overall study and its limitations: Observed TCR beta diversity per million T cells fell roughly linearly with age, and a significant reduction was already apparent by age about 38. Estimates of total diversity based on one million sequenced T cells were regarded as lower bounds and as underestimates. Because donor CMV infection status was unknown, age-related changes in expanded clonotypes were potentially confounded. The long-lived group showed more naive CD4+ T cells, fewer expanded clones and increased TCR diversity than the aged group, suggesting age selection. The percentage of naive T cells measured by flow cytometry correlated strongly with observed TCR beta diversity. Since profiling was done on bulk unsorted PBMCs, naive and antigen-experienced compartments could not be conclusively compared.

From the cysteine through the phenylalanine, the CDR3 covers 17 amino acids. The retained sequence is limited to the CDR3, 51 bases, with the frame set at the first base. From the germline V gene, CDR1 is MNHEY and CDR2 is SVGEGT. Library construction relied on 5' RACE. TCRdb records Illumina HiSeq 2500 as the sequencer. A second roughly 6 to 12 cycle PCR used a sample-barcoded 5' primer and a J-beta primer mix. A unique molecular identifier was introduced onto each TCR beta cDNA molecule by a template-switch 5' adaptor carrying 12 random nucleotides. At least 2.5 million CDR3-containing paired-end reads were obtained from each sample. First-strand cDNA synthesis was performed from all RNA using the Mint cDNA synthesis kit, with priming by a TRBC-specific oligonucleotide. Following uracil-DNA glycosylase treatment, all cDNA underwent a first 18-cycle PCR with the universal primers M1SS and BC2_uni_R. The study's processing was this. For normalization, 1 million high-quality reads were randomly selected from each sample, with every read carrying a distinct molecular identifier. Instead of being binned into consensus sequences, reads that shared molecular identifiers were thrown out. MiTCR, run with a Q25 quality threshold and the strictest error-elimination algorithm, handled CDR3 identification, clonotype clustering and error correction. A nonparametric unseen species model using Euler transformation provided a lower-bound estimate of total TCR beta diversity. TCRdb passed the public sequencing reads through fastp at Q25 and MiXCR, retaining productive beta sequences. CDR3 protein duplicates are merged, each entry listing the most common genes and DNA. V and J calls and clone size were set by TCRdb, not the authors. The sample table lists 700,000 to 850,000 distinct CDR3 sequences, about 48% of them with a count of one. The ten largest clones take up roughly 40% of the sample.

The sample taken for sequencing was blood. This receptor was identified in a man older than 75 in good health. This sequence uses TRBV6-2 or TRBV6-3 and TRBJ1-2, and perhaps TRBD1 as D gene, on 5 matching bases. Here the CDR3 is given as CASRYDPVGQGYYGYTF. The DNA sequence is given as TGTGCCAGCCGTTACGATCCCGTTGGGCAGGGCTACTATGGCTACACCTTC.